Listed below are T cell receptor beta chains from one sample, sequenced in a study of neurological immune-mediated disorders. MiXCR was run by TCRdb on the 5' RACE reads, yielding one entry per CDR3 protein. Of 20,000 to 30,000 distinct CDR3 sequences detected, around 13% appear once; the ten largest clones hold around 13%. The sample consisted of PBMCs. The receptors originated from a woman aged 55-69 years with HTLV-1-associated myelopathy (HAM/TSP). Each CDR3 is given with its conserved first and last residue. Each record gives: J gene, V gene, D gene, clone size, CDR3 DNA, CDR3 protein. D genes are given only for firm matches. Clone size, where shown, is once, few, many, or a class for clones that have expanded.

J: TRBJ1-2; V: TRBV19; D: NA; size: many; DNA: TGTGCCAGTAGTATGTATCTGAAGACGGTCCTTAACTATGGCTACACCTTC; CDR3: CASSMYLKTVLNYGYTF
J: TRBJ2-5; V: TRBV5-1; D: TRBD1; size: medium-sized; DNA: TGCGCCAGCAGCCCTGGGACAGATCCTCGCGAGACCCAGTACTTC; CDR3: CASSPGTDPRETQYF
J: TRBJ2-3; V: TRBV12-3/TRBV12-4; D: TRBD2; size: many; DNA: TGTGCCAGCAGTTCCCGACTAGCGGGAGCCGTAGATACGCAGTATTTT; CDR3: CASSSRLAGAVDTQYF
J: TRBJ2-3; V: TRBV5-1; D: TRBD2; size: many; DNA: TGCGCCAGCAGCGGGGGGACTAGCGGGGATTTCACAGATACGCAGTATTTT; CDR3: CASSGGTSGDFTDTQYF
J: TRBJ1-5; V: TRBV24-1; D: NA; size: many; DNA: TGTGCCACCAGTGACCCCACAACAATCAATCAGCCCCAGCATTTT; CDR3: CATSDPTTINQPQHF
J: TRBJ2-1; V: TRBV7-9; D: TRBD1; size: many; DNA: TGTGCCAGTCCGGGACAGGGGTATGAGCAGTTCTTC; CDR3: CASPGQGYEQFF
J: TRBJ2-2; V: TRBV4-3; D: TRBD2; size: many; DNA: TGCGCCAGCAGCCAAGCGGGGGGTAGGACCGGGGAGCTGTTTTTT; CDR3: CASSQAGGRTGELFF
J: TRBJ1-2; V: TRBV12-3/TRBV12-4; D: NA; size: medium-sized; DNA: TGTGCCAGCAGTTCATCCGGGGGGCAGGTTGGCTACACCTTC; CDR3: CASSSSGGQVGYTF
J: TRBJ1-2; V: TRBV7-9; D: NA; size: many; DNA: TGTGCCAGCAGCCCGTCGGGCAGAGCTAACTATGGCTACACCTTC; CDR3: CASSPSGRANYGYTF
J: TRBJ2-3; V: TRBV10-3; D: TRBD2; size: NA; DNA: TGTGCCATCAGTGAACTAGCGGGAGACACAGATACGCAGTATTTT; CDR3: CAISELAGDTDTQYF
J: TRBJ2-5; V: TRBV4-1; D: NA; size: many; DNA: TGCGCCAGCAGCCAAGTAGGGGGATACCAAGAGACCCAGTACTTC; CDR3: CASSQVGGYQETQYF
J: TRBJ2-7; V: TRBV20-1; D: TRBD1; size: many; DNA: TGCAGTGCTCTGGGACAGGGGGAATCCTACGAGCAGTACTTC; CDR3: CSALGQGESYEQYF
J: TRBJ2-7; V: TRBV5-1; D: TRBD2; size: many; DNA: TGCGCCAGCAGCTTGAGGGCTAGCGGGAGACCTGGCTACGAGCAGTACTTC; CDR3: CASSLRASGRPGYEQYF
J: TRBJ2-7; V: TRBV5-1; D: TRBD1; size: many; DNA: TGCGCCAGCAGCTTAACAGGGGGCGACGAGCAGTACTTC; CDR3: CASSLTGGDEQYF
J: TRBJ2-1; V: TRBV20-1; D: NA; size: NA; DNA: TGCAGTGCTAGAGTTCCGGGCACACATACGCAGTTCTTC; CDR3: CSARVPGTHTQFF
J: TRBJ1-1; V: TRBV20-1; D: NA; size: many; DNA: TGCAGTGCCGTGGACAACTATCTTGAAGCTTTCTTT; CDR3: CSAVDNYLEAFF
J: TRBJ2-1; V: TRBV7-9; D: TRBD2; size: NA; DNA: TGTGCCAGCAGCTTAGGTAGCGGGAGGGGGTCCTACAATGAGCAGTTCTTC; CDR3: CASSLGSGRGSYNEQFF
J: TRBJ2-1; V: TRBV9; D: TRBD2; size: many; DNA: TGTGCCAGCAGCGTTAGGACTAGCGGGGGAACCCGAGAGCAGTTCTTC; CDR3: CASSVRTSGGTREQFF
J: TRBJ2-3; V: TRBV5-1; D: TRBD2; size: few; DNA: TGCGCCAGCAGCTTGGCGCTAGCGGGGGGCGACACAGATACGCAGTATTTT; CDR3: CASSLALAGGDTDTQYF
J: TRBJ2-7; V: TRBV2; D: NA; size: NA; DNA: TGTGCCAGAAGTGTGGTTAGAGGCTACGAGCAGTACTTC; CDR3: CARSVVRGYEQYF
J: TRBJ2-1; V: TRBV20-1; D: TRBD2; size: many; DNA: TGCAGTGCTAGAGACCCCCTGACTAGCGGGGAGAAGAGTGAGCAGTTCTTC; CDR3: CSARDPLTSGEKSEQFF
J: TRBJ1-6; V: TRBV7-9; D: NA; size: NA; DNA: TGTGCCAGCAGCCTCCAGACTGGGAAATTTTCACCACTCCACTTT; CDR3: CASSLQTGKFSPLHF
J: TRBJ2-2; V: TRBV29-1; D: NA; size: large; DNA: TGCAGCGCAGGGAACACCGGGGAGCTGTTTTTT; CDR3: CSAGNTGELFF
J: TRBJ1-5; V: TRBV6-5; D: NA; size: medium-sized; DNA: TGTGCCAGCAGCAGAGGGGATGGTCAGCCCCAGCATTTT; CDR3: CASSRGDGQPQHF
J: TRBJ2-1; V: TRBV20-1; D: TRBD2; size: many; DNA: TGCAGTGCTAAGGGGACTAGCGGGAGGGGGTACAATGAGCAGTTCTTC; CDR3: CSAKGTSGRGYNEQFF
J: TRBJ2-4; V: TRBV20-1; D: NA; size: many; DNA: TGCAGTGCTAGTCGTCGGGGCGTCGGAAACATTCAGTACTTC; CDR3: CSASRRGVGNIQYF
J: TRBJ2-1; V: TRBV10-3; D: NA; size: many; DNA: TGTGCCATCAGTGACACCTCTACGGTTCGGGAGAATGAGCAGTTCTTC; CDR3: CAISDTSTVRENEQFF
J: TRBJ2-3; V: TRBV6-4; D: NA; size: many; DNA: TGTGCCAGCAGTGACTGGGGACGACCAGATACGCAGTATTTT; CDR3: CASSDWGRPDTQYF
J: TRBJ1-6; V: TRBV11-3; D: NA; size: many; DNA: TGTGCCAGCAGCTTAGTCCCTCAATCACCCCTCCACTTT; CDR3: CASSLVPQSPLHF
J: TRBJ1-5; V: TRBV20-1; D: NA; size: many; DNA: TGCAGTGCTAGAGATGTGGGGCACACGAATCAGCCCCAGCATTTT; CDR3: CSARDVGHTNQPQHF
J: TRBJ1-1; V: TRBV6-2/TRBV6-3; D: TRBD1; size: few; DNA: TGTGCCAGCAGTTACTTCGGACAGGCCGCGAACACTGAAGCTTTCTTT; CDR3: CASSYFGQAANTEAFF
J: TRBJ2-7; V: TRBV5-1; D: TRBD1; size: NA; DNA: TGCGCCAGCAGCTTGGGACACACAGGGGCCGAGCAGTACTTC; CDR3: CASSLGHTGAEQYF
J: TRBJ1-2; V: TRBV12-2; D: NA; size: many; DNA: TGTGCAAGTCGCCTGGGGACAGGCCGCTATGGCTACACCTTC; CDR3: CASRLGTGRYGYTF
J: TRBJ1-1; V: TRBV12-3/TRBV12-4; D: NA; size: many; DNA: TGTGCCAGCAACTCCAGGGTTTCGGAGGCTTTCTTT; CDR3: CASNSRVSEAFF
J: TRBJ2-1; V: TRBV11-3; D: TRBD2; size: many; DNA: TGTGCCAGCAGCCCCCGACTAGCGGGAGGATACAATGAGCAGTTCTTC; CDR3: CASSPRLAGGYNEQFF
J: TRBJ1-6; V: TRBV7-9; D: NA; size: many; DNA: TGTGCCAGCAGCTTGGCGGTAGGAAGCTCCTATAATTCACCCCTCCACTTT; CDR3: CASSLAVGSSYNSPLHF
J: TRBJ2-3; V: TRBV11-3; D: TRBD2; size: many; DNA: TGTGCCAGCAGCTACCGGACTAGCGGGAGGCCTACAGATACGCAGTATTTT; CDR3: CASSYRTSGRPTDTQYF
J: TRBJ2-7; V: TRBV20-1; D: TRBD1; size: many; DNA: TGCAGTGCTCTAAGGGACAGCTACGAGCAGTACTTC; CDR3: CSALRDSYEQYF
J: TRBJ2-7; V: TRBV19; D: NA; size: few; DNA: TGTGCCAGTAGTAAACGGCAGGGGTCCTACGAGCAGTACTTC; CDR3: CASSKRQGSYEQYF
J: TRBJ1-1; V: TRBV19; D: TRBD1; size: few; DNA: TGTGCCAGTATGTCCCAGGGGGCGCGGGGAGCGAACACTGAAGCTTTCTTT; CDR3: CASMSQGARGANTEAFF
J: TRBJ1-4; V: TRBV2; D: TRBD1; size: many; DNA: TGTGCCAGCAGCTATACAGGGGTGGCTAATGAAAAACTGTTTTTT; CDR3: CASSYTGVANEKLFF
J: TRBJ1-2; V: TRBV11-2; D: NA; size: many; DNA: TGTGCCAGCAGCTTAGGTCGGCAGAACTATGGCTACACCTTC; CDR3: CASSLGRQNYGYTF
J: TRBJ1-2; V: TRBV5-1; D: NA; size: many; DNA: TGCGCCAGCAGCCAATATCGACCCCGGGACAACCGTTTCTTC; CDR3: CASSQYRPRDNRFF
J: TRBJ2-2; V: TRBV4-1; D: NA; size: NA; DNA: TGCGCCAGCAGTCAAGATCCCACAGGGGAGGTTGCCGGGGAGCTGTTTTTT; CDR3: CASSQDPTGEVAGELFF
J: TRBJ2-5; V: TRBV12-3/TRBV12-4; D: NA; size: NA; DNA: NA; CDR3: CASSFTQGGDGYTFGSGTQYF
J: TRBJ2-7; V: TRBV7-2; D: TRBD2; size: many; DNA: TGTGCCAGCAGCTTCGGGACTAGAACCTACGAGCAGTACTTC; CDR3: CASSFGTRTYEQYF
J: TRBJ2-5; V: TRBV5-1; D: NA; size: many; DNA: TGCGCCAGCAGCCCCACGTACGGACCCCAAGAGACCCAGTACTTC; CDR3: CASSPTYGPQETQYF
J: TRBJ2-3; V: TRBV7-9; D: NA; size: NA; DNA: TGTGCCAGCATCCTTACCCTGGTAGGAACCAGCACAGATACGCAGTATTTT; CDR3: CASILTLVGTSTDTQYF
J: TRBJ1-5; V: TRBV20-1; D: NA; size: NA; DNA: TGCAGTGCTAGGGGCCCTCCCGGGACCGTTGGGCAGCCCCAGCATTTT; CDR3: CSARGPPGTVGQPQHF
J: TRBJ1-2; V: TRBV6-1; D: NA; size: many; DNA: TGTGCCAGCAGTGCAGGGCTCTATGGCTACACCTTC; CDR3: CASSAGLYGYTF
J: TRBJ2-2; V: TRBV5-1; D: TRBD1; size: many; DNA: TGCGCCAGCAGCTTGGAATACGCAGGGGGTGGCACCGGGAAGCTGTTTTTT; CDR3: CASSLEYAGGGTGKLFF
J: TRBJ1-5; V: TRBV16; D: NA; size: few; DNA: TGTGCCAGCAGCCAAGAGACAGTTAGCAATCAGCCCCAGCATTTT; CDR3: CASSQETVSNQPQHF